Sequencing of this TCR beta chain was carried out in a study of regulatory T cells in long-lasting Graves disease (dated by TCRdb to about 2021). Context from the whole study: Persistent Graves' disease was defined as antithyroid drug treatment for over 5 years with persistently positive TSH receptor autoantibodies. This study used TCR sequencing and RNA sequencing of peripheral blood to compare persistent Graves' disease patients against newly diagnosed Graves' disease patients. The study was conducted in China and was registered as a clinical trial. A total of 33 samples underwent TCR sequencing, from about 13 patients with persistent Graves' disease and 20 patients with newly diagnosed Graves' disease. On average, persistent Graves' disease patients in the clinical cohort had been on antithyroid drugs for around ten years. Beyond this particular receptor, the publication reports: Only the TCR beta chain was sequenced and analyzed. More public clonotypes were shared among persistent patients (under 3,000) than among newly diagnosed patients (approximately 930). Compared with newly diagnosed patients, patients with persistent Graves' disease had lower TCR Shannon entropy and fewer highly expanded clones, which suggests clonal expansion. The authors acknowledged the small sample size as a limitation that may reduce accuracy. The study examined only peripheral blood because the primary lesion, thyroid tissue, could not be accessed. TRBV28, TRBJ1-2 and TRBJ2-5 were preferentially used in persistent disease, while TRBV20-1 and TRBJ2-1 were favored in newly diagnosed disease.

Library generation was performed with multiplex PCR. The data were produced on an Illumina HiSeq 4000. TCR beta libraries were built with iRepertoire HTBI primers and Arm-PCR amplification of CDR3 regions. Gel purification was performed on PCR products prior to sequencing. Turning to the authors' computational methods: Gene usage analysis of CDR3 amino acid clonotypes relied on the roughly 67 TRBV and 14 TRBJ segments identified across samples. COPE and FqMerger were used to merge the filtered high-quality paired reads into contigs. Contigs were aligned with BLAST to IMGT TRBV, TRBD and TRBJ reference genes, and CDR3 was defined per IMGT. Clonotypes above 0.1% frequency were classified as highly expanded clones. Shannon entropy was used to measure repertoire diversity, and the Gini coefficient was used to measure V-J evenness. A clonotype found in more than one individual was treated as public. The raw public data were reprocessed by TCRdb itself: fastp quality trimming at Q25, MiXCR clonotype calling, in-frame beta chains only. One record per CDR3 amino acid sequence lists the most common genes and DNA. TCRdb's processing, not the study's, gives the V and J calls here. The sample table lists more than 350,000 distinct CDR3 sequences, 21% of them with a count of one. The top ten constitute roughly an eighth of the sample.

The germline V gene specifies SQVTM as CDR1 and ANQGSEA as CDR2. Measured from the cysteine to the phenylalanine, the CDR3 is 13 residues long. CDR3 DNA is the only sequence kept; it has 39 bases, read in frame from the first base. The junction carries 10 bases between V and J, which are trimmed by 6 bases and 0 bases respectively. The time point label, as the study defines it: persistent/refractory GD, antithyroid drugs over 5 years with positive TRAb. For both TCR sequencing and RNA sequencing, RNA was extracted from PBMCs in TRIzol. Graves' disease was diagnosed according to American Thyroid Association guidelines. Patients for the study were recruited at an endocrinology department in Xi'an, China. Each patient gave 8.5 to 9.5 milliliters of peripheral blood, collected in an EDTA anticoagulant tube. PBMCs were isolated by Ficoll Paque Plus density gradient separation without further T cell sorting. An Agilent 2100 Bioanalyzer and agarose gel were used to check RNA quality, and a NanoDrop 2000 was used to measure RNA concentration.

Concerning this clonotype: Its target antigen remains unknown. Base qualities were left out, and no much larger clone turns up one base away.

This TCR derives from a female donor with Graves disease. Material: peripheral blood mononuclear cells (PBMCs), obtained when the disease was refractory, from a patient treated with antithyroid drugs. Recombination connected TRBV29-1 to TRBJ2-3; TRBD2 might be the D gene, on 5 matching bases. The DNA is as follows: TGCAGCGTCGTGGAGGATAGCACAGATACGCAGTATTTT. Translated, it gives CSVVEDSTDTQYF.